The sequence of this T cell receptor (beta chain) was determined in a study of blood T cell repertoires in COVID-19. At the level of the study: The study drew acute and convalescent COVID-19 samples from the United States, Italy and Spain.

There are 14 residues in the CDR3. The V gene's germline CDR1 is MNHEY and CDR2 SVGEGT. V was shortened by 4 bases and J by 5 bases, with 14 bases between the two germline ends. The method was immunoSEQ multiplex PCR; TCRdb's version includes in-frame clones alone and lacks a portion of them. The repertoire consists of tens of thousands of clones, with approximately 80% occurring once and the leading ten covering under 2.5%. The clonotype originates from an older man with COVID-19, enrolled during active disease. Sequenced: peripheral blood. The chain is built from TRBV6-2 or TRBV6-3 and TRBJ1-1; D unresolved. CDR3 coding DNA: TGTGCCAGCAGTTTAACCGCGGGTCGGACTGAAGCTTTCTTT. Protein product: CASSLTAGRTEAFF.